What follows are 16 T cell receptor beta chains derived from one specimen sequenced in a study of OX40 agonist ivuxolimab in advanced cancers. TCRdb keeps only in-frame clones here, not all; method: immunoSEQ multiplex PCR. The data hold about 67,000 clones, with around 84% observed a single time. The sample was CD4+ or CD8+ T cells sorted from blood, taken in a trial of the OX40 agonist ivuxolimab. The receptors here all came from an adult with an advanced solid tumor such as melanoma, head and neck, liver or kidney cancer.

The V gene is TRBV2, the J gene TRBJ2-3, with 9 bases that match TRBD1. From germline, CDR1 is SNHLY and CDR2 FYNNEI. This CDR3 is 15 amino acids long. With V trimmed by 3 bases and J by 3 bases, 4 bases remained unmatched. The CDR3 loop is CASSEGDRGTDTQYF. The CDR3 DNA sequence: TGTGCCAGCAGTGAGGGAGACAGGGGGACAGATACGCAGTATTTT.

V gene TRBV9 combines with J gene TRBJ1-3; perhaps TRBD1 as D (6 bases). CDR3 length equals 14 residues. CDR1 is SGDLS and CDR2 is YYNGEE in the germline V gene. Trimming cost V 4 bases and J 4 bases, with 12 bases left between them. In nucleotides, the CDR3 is TGTGCCAGCAGCTCCGGGACACCGGGAAACACCATATATTTT. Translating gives CASSSGTPGNTIYF.

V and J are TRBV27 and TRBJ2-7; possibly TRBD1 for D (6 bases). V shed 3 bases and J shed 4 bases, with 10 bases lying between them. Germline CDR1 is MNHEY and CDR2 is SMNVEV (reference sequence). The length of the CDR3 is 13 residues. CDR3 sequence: CASSFQGRYEQYF. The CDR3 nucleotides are TGTGCCAGCAGTTTCCAGGGGCGATACGAGCAGTACTTC.

CDR3 protein: CASSLRGESTEAFF. The CDR3 DNA is TGTGCCAGCAGCTTAAGGGGGGAAAGCACTGAAGCTTTCTTT. V usage is TRBV7-9 and J usage is TRBJ1-1, with TRBD1 as a possible D gene (6 bases). Trimming stripped 2 bases from V and 4 bases from J, with 11 bases between. The CDR3 spans 14 residues. Germline assignment: CDR1 SEHNR and CDR2 FQNEAQ (reference sequence).

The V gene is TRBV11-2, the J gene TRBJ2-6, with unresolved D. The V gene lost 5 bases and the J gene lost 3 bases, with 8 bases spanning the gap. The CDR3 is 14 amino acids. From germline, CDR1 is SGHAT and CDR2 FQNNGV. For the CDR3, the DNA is TGTGCCAGCAGCATTAGTCTTGGGGCCAACGTCCTGACTTTC. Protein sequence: CASSISLGANVLTF.

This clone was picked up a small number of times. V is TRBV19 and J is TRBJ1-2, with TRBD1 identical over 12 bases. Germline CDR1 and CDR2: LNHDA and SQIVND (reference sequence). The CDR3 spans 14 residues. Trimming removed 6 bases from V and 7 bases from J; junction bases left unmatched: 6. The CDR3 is CASRNRDRGLGYTF. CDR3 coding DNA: TGTGCCAGTAGAAACAGGGACAGGGGGCTTGGCTACACCTTC.

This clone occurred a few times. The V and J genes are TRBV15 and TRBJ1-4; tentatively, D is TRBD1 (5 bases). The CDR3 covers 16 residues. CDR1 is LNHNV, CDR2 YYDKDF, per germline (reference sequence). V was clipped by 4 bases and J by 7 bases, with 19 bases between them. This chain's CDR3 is CATSKGLSGESEKLFF. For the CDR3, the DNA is TGTGCCACCAGCAAGGGACTGTCCGGAGAAAGTGAAAAACTGTTTTTT.

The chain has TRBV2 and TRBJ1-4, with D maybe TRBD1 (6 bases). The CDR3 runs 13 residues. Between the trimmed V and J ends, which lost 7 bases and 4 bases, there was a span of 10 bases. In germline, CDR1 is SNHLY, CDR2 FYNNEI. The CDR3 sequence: CASKKQGNEKLFF. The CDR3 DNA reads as TGTGCCAGCAAGAAACAGGGTAATGAAAAACTGTTTTTT. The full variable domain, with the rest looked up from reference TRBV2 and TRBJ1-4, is EPEVTQTPSHQVTQMGQEVILRCVPISNHLYFYWYRQILGQKVEFLVSFYNNEISEKSEIFDDQFSVERPDGSNFTLKIRSTKLEDSAMYFCASKKQGNEKLFFGSGTQLSVL.

The CDR3 DNA is TGTGCCAGCAGCGTAGGTGCAGGGACCGGGGAGCTGTTTTTT. Amino acids: CASSVGAGTGELFF. The chain is built from TRBV9 and TRBJ2-2; tentative D call: TRBD1 (5 bases). V was shortened by 0 bases and J by 5 bases, with 8 bases between the two germline ends. The length of the CDR3 is 14 residues. In germline, CDR1 is SGDLS, CDR2 YYNGEE.

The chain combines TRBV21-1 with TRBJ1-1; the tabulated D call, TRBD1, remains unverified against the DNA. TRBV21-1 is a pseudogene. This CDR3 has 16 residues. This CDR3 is CASSKGYRTGVSEAFF. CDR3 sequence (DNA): TGTGCCAGCAGCAAAGGGTATCGGACAGGGGTGTCTGAAGCTTTCTTT.

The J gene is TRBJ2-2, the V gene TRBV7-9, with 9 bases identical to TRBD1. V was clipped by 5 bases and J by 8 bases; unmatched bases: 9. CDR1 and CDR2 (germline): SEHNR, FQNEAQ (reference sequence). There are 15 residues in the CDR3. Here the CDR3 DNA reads TGTGCCAGCAGCCATGGGGACAGGGTTCGTGGGGAGCTGTTTTTT. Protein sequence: CASSHGDRVRGELFF.

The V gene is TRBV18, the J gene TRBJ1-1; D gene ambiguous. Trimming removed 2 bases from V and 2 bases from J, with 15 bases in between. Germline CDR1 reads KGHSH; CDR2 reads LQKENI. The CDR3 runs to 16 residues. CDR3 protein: CASSPMASGQNTEAFF. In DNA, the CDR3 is TGTGCCAGCTCACCAATGGCGTCTGGGCAAAACACTGAAGCTTTCTTT.

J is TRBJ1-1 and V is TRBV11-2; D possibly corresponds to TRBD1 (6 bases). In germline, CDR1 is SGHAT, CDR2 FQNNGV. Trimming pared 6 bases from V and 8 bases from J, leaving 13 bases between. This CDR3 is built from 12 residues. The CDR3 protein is CASRRGTGEAFF. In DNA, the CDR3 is TGTGCCAGCAGAAGGGGGACGGGGGAAGCTTTCTTT.

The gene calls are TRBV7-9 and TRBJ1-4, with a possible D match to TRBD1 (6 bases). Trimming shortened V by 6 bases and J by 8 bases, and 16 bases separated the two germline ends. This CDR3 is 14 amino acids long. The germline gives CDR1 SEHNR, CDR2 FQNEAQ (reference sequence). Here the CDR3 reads CASRTDSSGEKLFF. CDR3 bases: TGTGCCAGCAGGACGGACAGTTCGGGGGAAAAACTGTTTTTT.

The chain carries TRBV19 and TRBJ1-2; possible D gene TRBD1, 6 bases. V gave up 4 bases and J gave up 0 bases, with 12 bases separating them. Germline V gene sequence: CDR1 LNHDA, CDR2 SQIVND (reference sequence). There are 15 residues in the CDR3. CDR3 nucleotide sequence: TGTGCCAGTAGTACCCCCGGGACAACTAACTATGGCTACACCTTC. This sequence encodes CASSTPGTTNYGYTF.

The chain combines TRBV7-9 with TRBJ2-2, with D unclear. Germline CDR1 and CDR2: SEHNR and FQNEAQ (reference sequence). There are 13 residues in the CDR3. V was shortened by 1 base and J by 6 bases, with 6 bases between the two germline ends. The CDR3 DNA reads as TGTGCCAGCAGCTTAGTCGCGGCCGGGGAGCTGTTTTTT. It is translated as CASSLVAAGELFF.